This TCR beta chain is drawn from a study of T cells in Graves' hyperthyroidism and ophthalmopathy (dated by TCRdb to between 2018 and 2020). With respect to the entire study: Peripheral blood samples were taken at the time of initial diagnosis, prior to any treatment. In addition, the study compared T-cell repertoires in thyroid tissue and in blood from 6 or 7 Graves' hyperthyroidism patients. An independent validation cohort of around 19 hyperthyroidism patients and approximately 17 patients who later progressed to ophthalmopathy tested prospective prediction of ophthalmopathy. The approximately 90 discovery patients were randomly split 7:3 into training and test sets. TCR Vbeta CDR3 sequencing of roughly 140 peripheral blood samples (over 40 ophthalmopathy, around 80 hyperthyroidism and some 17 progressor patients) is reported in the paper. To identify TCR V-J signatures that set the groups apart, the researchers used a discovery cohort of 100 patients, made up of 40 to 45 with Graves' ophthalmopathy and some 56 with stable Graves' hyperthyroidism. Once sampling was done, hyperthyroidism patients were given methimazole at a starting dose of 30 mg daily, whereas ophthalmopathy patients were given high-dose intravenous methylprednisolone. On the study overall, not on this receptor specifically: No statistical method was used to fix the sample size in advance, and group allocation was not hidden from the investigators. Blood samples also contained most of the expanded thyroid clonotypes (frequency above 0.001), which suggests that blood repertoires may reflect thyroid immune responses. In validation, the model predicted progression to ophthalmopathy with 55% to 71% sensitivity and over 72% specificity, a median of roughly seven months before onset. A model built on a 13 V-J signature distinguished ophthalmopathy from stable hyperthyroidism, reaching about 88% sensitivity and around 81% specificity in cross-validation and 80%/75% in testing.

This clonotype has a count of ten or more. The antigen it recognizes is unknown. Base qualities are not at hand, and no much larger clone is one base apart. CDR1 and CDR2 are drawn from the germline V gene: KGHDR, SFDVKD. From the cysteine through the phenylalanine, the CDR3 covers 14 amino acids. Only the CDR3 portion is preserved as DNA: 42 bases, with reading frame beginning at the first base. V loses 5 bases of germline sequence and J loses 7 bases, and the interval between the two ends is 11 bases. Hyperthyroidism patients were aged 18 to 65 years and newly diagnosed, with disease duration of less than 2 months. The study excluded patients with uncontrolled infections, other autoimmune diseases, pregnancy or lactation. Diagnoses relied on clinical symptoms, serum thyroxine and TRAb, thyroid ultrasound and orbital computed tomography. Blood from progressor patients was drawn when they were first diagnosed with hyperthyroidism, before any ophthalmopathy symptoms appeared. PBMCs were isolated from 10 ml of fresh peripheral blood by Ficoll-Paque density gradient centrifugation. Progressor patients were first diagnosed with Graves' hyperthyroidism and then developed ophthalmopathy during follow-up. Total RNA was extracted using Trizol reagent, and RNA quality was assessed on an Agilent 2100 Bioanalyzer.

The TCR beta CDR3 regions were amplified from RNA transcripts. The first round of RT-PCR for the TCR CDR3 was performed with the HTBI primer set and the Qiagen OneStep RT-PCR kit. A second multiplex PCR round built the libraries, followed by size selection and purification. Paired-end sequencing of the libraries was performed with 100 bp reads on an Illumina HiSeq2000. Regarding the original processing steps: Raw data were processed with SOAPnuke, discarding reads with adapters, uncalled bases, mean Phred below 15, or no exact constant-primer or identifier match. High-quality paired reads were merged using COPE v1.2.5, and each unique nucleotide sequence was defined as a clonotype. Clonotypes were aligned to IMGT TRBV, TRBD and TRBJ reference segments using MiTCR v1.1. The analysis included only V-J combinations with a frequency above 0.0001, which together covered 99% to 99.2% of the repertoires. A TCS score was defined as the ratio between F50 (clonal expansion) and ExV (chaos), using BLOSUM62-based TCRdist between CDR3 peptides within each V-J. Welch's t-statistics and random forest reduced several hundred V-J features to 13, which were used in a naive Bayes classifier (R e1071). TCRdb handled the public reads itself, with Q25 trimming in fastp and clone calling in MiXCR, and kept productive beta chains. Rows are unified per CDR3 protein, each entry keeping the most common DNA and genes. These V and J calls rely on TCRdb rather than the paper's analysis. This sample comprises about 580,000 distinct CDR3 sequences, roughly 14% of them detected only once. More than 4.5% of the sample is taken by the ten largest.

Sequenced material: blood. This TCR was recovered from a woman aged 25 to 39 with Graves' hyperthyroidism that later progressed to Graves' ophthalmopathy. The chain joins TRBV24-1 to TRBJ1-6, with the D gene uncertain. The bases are TGTGCCACCAGTGGAGGGAAGGAGAATTCACCCCTCCACTTT. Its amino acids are CATSGGKENSPLHF.